Shown below are 5 T cell receptor beta chains from a single sample sequenced in a study of graft-versus-host responses after intestinal transplantation. Their cognate antigens are unknown. This table comes from immunoSEQ multiplex PCR, and its TCRdb copy is limited to in-frame clones, with some not included. This table holds about 86,000 clones, about 88% found once. The starting material was unstimulated CD4+ T cells sorted from spleen or lymph node cells, obtained before transplant. Receptor source: a human donor who was the organ donor for an intestinal transplant.

This chain uses TRBV4-3 with TRBJ2-1; D not certain. The CDR3 is made up of 15 amino acids. Germline CDR1 reads LGHNA; CDR2 reads YSLEER. V lost 1 base and J lost 9, with 16 bases in between. CDR3: CASSQARGASGEQFF. CDR3 in DNA: TGCGCCAGCAGCCAAGCTAGAGGAGCGAGTGGTGAGCAGTTCTTC.

The rearrangement joins TRBV6-1 to TRBJ2-7; D is ambiguous. The CDR3 is 16 residues long. CDR1 and CDR2 from the germline V gene are MNHNS and SASEGT. V dropped 0 bases and J dropped 0 bases, with 12 bases sitting between them. The CDR3 region is CASSEASDYGSYEQYF. CDR3 DNA sequence: TGTGCCAGCAGTGAAGCGTCCGATTACGGCTCCTACGAGCAGTACTTC.

The rearrangement uses TRBV7-3 and TRBJ2-5; 14 bases fit TRBD2. The CDR3 covers 15 residues. J gave up 4 bases and V 5 bases, and 3 bases lay outside the gene matches. Germline V lookup: CDR1 SGHTA, CDR2 FQGTGA. This CDR3 is CASSMGLAGVETQYF. The CDR3, as DNA: TGTGCCAGCAGCATGGGACTAGCGGGAGTAGAGACCCAGTACTTC. Looking up the rest from reference TRBV7-3 and TRBJ2-5 gives the full variable domain: GAGVSQTPSNKVTEKGKYVELRCDPISGHTALYWYRQSLGQGPEFLIYFQGTGAADDSGLPNDRFFAVRPEGSVSTLKIQRTERGDSAVYLCASSMGLAGVETQYFGPGTRLLVL.

The rearrangement links TRBV2 to TRBJ1-2; 9 positions match TRBD1. The CDR3 runs to 14 residues. V lost 6 bases, J lost 7 bases, and 9 bases stayed unmatched. Germline V gene lookup returns CDR1 SNHLY and CDR2 FYNNEI. The chain's CDR3 is CASSRVGQGVGYTF. In DNA form, the CDR3 reads TGTGCCAGCAGCCGGGTGGGACAGGGAGTTGGCTACACCTTC.

This chain connects TRBV30 to TRBJ2-1; 7 bases match TRBD2. J was trimmed by 4 bases and V by 5 bases; bases with no gene match: 2. The germline CDR1 and CDR2 sequences are GTSNPN and SVGIG (reference sequence). CDR3 size: 12 residues. The CDR3 DNA sequence: TGTGCCTGGGGGGGGGTATACAATGAGCAGTTCTTC. It codes for CAWGGVYNEQFF.